A selection of T cell receptor beta chains follows, all from one sample in a study of Ad26.COV2.S vaccination and SARS-CoV-2 variants. Repertoires were generated with immunoSEQ multiplex PCR, while TCRdb's copy carries only in-frame clones and drops some. The profile shows 300,000 to 350,000 clones, about 88% of them singletons. Sequenced here: peripheral blood, sampled in a trial of Ad26.COV2.S vaccine versus placebo. Receptors were obtained from a person aged 18-60 years who received the Ad26.COV2.S COVID-19 vaccine or a placebo. The CDR3 runs from the conserved cysteine through the conserved F or W. D genes are given only for firm matches. Expanded clones are given a class, and other clones once, few, many or no size at all.

j_gene	v_gene	abundance	d_gene	CDR3aa	CDR3nt
TRBJ2-1	TRBV7-9	-	TRBD1	CASSSGQGLWFF	TGTGCCAGCAGCTCAGGACAGGGGCTATGGTTCTTC
TRBJ2-1	TRBV5-1	-	TRBD1	CASNTGTGVDEQFF	TGCGCCAGCAACACCGGGACAGGGGTCGATGAGCAGTTCTTC
TRBJ2-1	TRBV5-1	-	-	CASSLAGLDEQFF	TGCGCCAGCAGCTTGGCCGGGCTTGATGAGCAGTTCTTC
TRBJ2-4	TRBV30	-	-	CAWSGGVAKNIQYF	TGTGCCTGGAGCGGAGGAGTAGCCAAAAACATTCAGTACTTC
TRBJ1-2	TRBV7-9	-	-	CASSTKTESSASNYGYTF	TGTGCCAGCAGTACAAAGACAGAAAGTTCAGCCTCGAACTATGGCTACACCTTC
TRBJ1-6	TRBV30	-	TRBD1	CAWKAQGRYNSPLHF	TGTGCCTGGAAGGCACAGGGGCGATATAATTCACCCCTCCACTTT
TRBJ2-3	TRBV14	-	-	CASSQDPLEPAWDTQYF	TGTGCCAGCAGCCAAGACCCTCTGGAACCGGCGTGGGATACGCAGTATTTT
TRBJ2-3	TRBV27	-	TRBD1	CASSKGNRQGRTQYF	TGTGCCAGCAGTAAAGGAAACCGACAGGGACGTACGCAGTATTTT
TRBJ2-7	TRBV10-1	-	TRBD2	CASRDHSGDTYEQYF	TGCGCCAGCAGGGACCATAGCGGGGACACCTACGAGCAGTACTTC
TRBJ1-4	TRBV6-5	-	TRBD1	CASRTGRWELFF	TGTGCCAGCCGGACAGGGCGGTGGGAACTGTTTTTT
TRBJ2-1	TRBV2	once	-	CASGSRENEQFF	TGTGCCAGCGGGTCCCGAGAGAATGAGCAGTTCTTC
TRBJ1-5	TRBV5-6	-	-	CASSLVGHQPQHF	TGTGCCAGCAGCTTGGTGGGACATCAGCCCCAGCATTTT
TRBJ1-1	TRBV19	-	TRBD1	CASSSLSDRGVTEAFF	TGTGCCAGTAGTTCTCTCTCCGACAGGGGAGTCACTGAAGCTTTCTTT
TRBJ1-1	TRBV3-1/TRBV3-2	once	TRBD1	CASSQPTGTGNTEAFF	TGTGCCAGCAGCCAACCCACCGGGACAGGCAACACTGAAGCTTTCTTT
TRBJ2-7	TRBV2	-	-	CASSALGTPGEQYF	TGTGCCAGCAGTGCGCTGGGTACGCCTGGCGAGCAGTACTTC
TRBJ2-7	TRBV5-1	-	TRBD2	CASSPPSGPGGYEQYF	TGCGCCAGCAGCCCCCCATCCGGCCCGGGGGGGTACGAGCAGTACTTC
TRBJ2-2	TRBV7-8	-	TRBD1	CASSLGRGHGELFF	TGTGCCAGCAGCTTAGGCAGGGGGCACGGGGAGCTGTTTTTT
TRBJ2-5	TRBV20-1	-	TRBD2	CSASASGRGQETQYF	TGCAGTGCTAGTGCTAGCGGGAGAGGTCAAGAGACCCAGTACTTC
TRBJ2-1	TRBV2	-	-	CASTPSRQASHDEQFF	TGTGCCAGCACCCCGAGCCGACAGGCTAGCCACGATGAGCAGTTCTTC
TRBJ1-5	TRBV28	-	-	CASTQSGGAKQPQHF	TGTGCCAGCACCCAGAGTGGGGGCGCTAAACAGCCCCAGCATTTT
TRBJ1-6	TRBV5-8	-	-	CASSLERTENSPLHF	TGTGCCAGCAGCTTGGAGAGGACAGAAAATTCACCCCTCCACTTT
TRBJ1-4	TRBV27	-	TRBD1	CASRPGTGGSNEKLFF	TGTGCCAGCCGACCAGGGACAGGGGGCAGTAATGAAAAACTGTTTTTT
TRBJ2-7	TRBV27	-	-	CASSFFLGIGRGVEQYF	TGTGCCAGCAGTTTTTTTTTAGGGATCGGCAGGGGGGTCGAGCAGTACTTC
TRBJ2-1	TRBV10-2	-	TRBD1	CASSFRDREFDGQFF	TGCGCCAGCAGCTTCCGGGACAGGGAGTTTGATGGGCAGTTCTTC
TRBJ2-7	TRBV19	-	-	CASSIRLWGGGSGDEQYF	TGTGCCAGTAGTATACGCCTCTGGGGTGGGGGCTCCGGGGACGAGCAGTACTTC
TRBJ2-2	TRBV6-4	-	TRBD2	CASSPHGGTLNTGELFF	TGTGCCAGCAGTCCCCACGGGGGGACCTTGAACACCGGGGAGCTGTTTTTT
TRBJ1-2	TRBV19	-	-	CASSLRGSSYGYTF	TGTGCCAGTAGTTTAAGGGGCAGCTCCTATGGCTACACCTTC
TRBJ1-1	TRBV30	-	-	CAWSEVAAEAFF	TGTGCCTGGAGTGAGGTTGCAGCTGAAGCTTTCTTT
TRBJ2-6	TRBV19	-	TRBD2	CASRATFSGGISGANVLTF	TGTGCCAGTAGAGCCACCTTTAGCGGGGGCATCTCTGGGGCCAACGTCCTGACTTTC
TRBJ2-1	TRBV7-2	-	TRBD2	CASLTPTSGSVSYNEQFF	TGTGCCAGCCTAACACCGACTAGCGGGAGTGTGTCCTACAATGAGCAGTTCTTC
TRBJ1-5	TRBV11-1	-	TRBD1	CASSKGQENQPQHF	TGTGCCAGCAGCAAGGGACAGGAAAATCAGCCCCAGCATTTT
TRBJ2-2	TRBV19	once	TRBD2	CASSIGTSSGELFF	TGTGCCAGTAGTATAGGGACTAGTTCCGGGGAGCTGTTTTTT
TRBJ1-5	TRBV5-4	once	-	CASSLGAGEGQPQHF	TGTGCCAGCAGCTTAGGGGCGGGTGAAGGTCAGCCCCAGCATTTT
TRBJ1-1	TRBV6-5	-	-	CASSRGKETEAFF	TGTGCCAGCAGTCGGGGGAAGGAGACTGAAGCTTTCTTT
TRBJ1-2	TRBV5-6	-	-	CASSLSRLEYTF	TGTGCCAGCAGCTTAAGCCGACTAGAGTACACCTTC
TRBJ1-3	TRBV6-5	-	-	CARGVHQCSGNTIYF	TGTGCCAGAGGGGTCCATCAATGCTCTGGAAACACCATATATTTT
TRBJ1-6	TRBV18	-	-	CASSPRTERSSPLHF	TGTGCCAGCTCACCCCGGACGGAGAGAAGTTCACCCCTCCACTTT
TRBJ2-7	TRBV6-2/TRBV6-3	-	-	CASSYSRSYEQYF	TGTGCCAGCAGTTACTCGAGGTCCTACGAGCAGTACTTC
TRBJ2-5	TRBV28	-	TRBD1	CASSLFRGLRETQYF	TGTGCCAGCAGTTTATTCAGGGGGTTGAGAGAGACCCAGTACTTC
TRBJ2-7	TRBV25-1	-	-	CASSEFKGRGMIEQYF	TGTGCCAGCAGTGAATTCAAAGGTCGGGGCATGATCGAGCAGTACTTC
TRBJ1-4	TRBV6-2/TRBV6-3	-	TRBD1	CASSYTGVLATNEKLFF	TGTGCCAGCAGTTATACAGGGGTCTTGGCAACTAATGAAAAACTGTTTTTT
TRBJ2-5	TRBV7-9	-	-	CASSYPGRKETQYF	TGTGCCAGCAGCTATCCGGGACGAAAAGAGACCCAGTACTTC
TRBJ2-7	TRBV5-1	-	TRBD1	CASSLATGGGSYEQYF	TGCGCCAGCAGCTTGGCCACAGGGGGCGGGTCCTACGAGCAGTACTTC